These 21 T cell receptor beta chains originate from one sample sequenced in a study of blood T cell repertoires in COVID-19. Some clones are missing from TCRdb's copy, which holds only in-frame ones; the method was immunoSEQ multiplex PCR. Here the sample spans around 300,000 clones, 85% being singletons. Sequenced sample: PBMCs or T cells enriched from blood (not recorded which). Receptors were obtained from a woman between 45 and 60 years old who had recovered from COVID-19.

The rearrangement links TRBV3-1 (or the pseudogene TRBV3-2) to TRBJ2-5; 15 positions match TRBD2. CDR1 is LGHDT and CDR2 is YNNKEL in the germline V gene (reference sequence). The junction had 6 bases not matched to a gene; V was cut back by 6 bases and J by 1 base. CDR3 length: 17 residues. The CDR3 nucleotides are TGTGCCAGCAGACTCCGGACTAGCGGGAGGGCCCAAGAGACCCAGTACTTC. It codes for CASRLRTSGRAQETQYF.

This clone was seen more than once but under ten times. The chain has TRBV20-1 and TRBJ1-1; no clear D. Trimming cost V 3 bases and J 3 bases, with 5 bases left between them. The CDR3 is 11 residues long. Germline CDR1 DFQATT, CDR2 SNEGSKA (reference sequence). CDR3 DNA: TGCAGTGCTAGCCCTGACACTGAAGCTTTCTTT. It codes for CSASPDTEAFF.

The chain carries TRBV18 and TRBJ1-2, with TRBD1 as a possible D gene (5 bases). V was pared by 3 bases and J by 4 bases, with 9 bases between. The CDR3 length is 13 residues. Germline V gene lookup returns CDR1 KGHSH and CDR2 LQKENI. CDR3 residues: CASSPDKLYGYTF. DNA of the CDR3: TGTGCCAGCTCACCGGACAAGCTCTATGGCTACACCTTC. Complete variable domain (other parts from reference TRBV18 and TRBJ1-2): NAGVMQNPRHLVRRRGQEARLRCSPMKGHSHVYWYRQLPEEGLKFMVYLQKENIIDESGMPKERFSAEFPKEGPSILRIQQVVRGDSAAYFCASSPDKLYGYTFGSGTRLTVV.

The gene calls are TRBV11-3 and TRBJ1-1; TRBD1 aligns across 8 bases. Germline V lookup: CDR1 SGHNT, CDR2 YENEEA. The junction had 8 bases not matched to a gene; V was cut back by 5 bases and J by 6 bases. This CDR3 contains 14 residues. This CDR3 reads CASSPDRGSAEAFF. In DNA form, the CDR3 reads TGTGCCAGCAGCCCTGACAGGGGATCCGCTGAAGCTTTCTTT.

The rearrangement uses TRBV5-1 and TRBJ2-7; TRBD1 is a possible D gene (7 bases). The CDR3 is made up of 15 amino acids. CDR1 and CDR2 from the germline V gene are SGHRS and YFSETQ. Trimming pared 4 bases from V and 3 bases from J, leaving 17 bases between. The CDR3 sequence: CASSPGQEGLYEQYF. CDR3 DNA sequence: TGCGCCAGCAGCCCCGGACAGGAGGGGCTCTACGAGCAGTACTTC.

This clone showed up just once. The V call is TRBV20-1, the J call TRBJ2-6; D gene uncertain. The CDR3 length is 17 residues. Trimming cost V 3 bases and J 2 bases, with 17 bases left between them. Germline V gene sequence: CDR1 DFQATT, CDR2 SNEGSKA (reference sequence). CDR3 protein: CSASVPPGRAGANVLTF. DNA for the CDR3: TGCAGTGCTAGTGTTCCCCCCGGCCGGGCTGGGGCCAACGTCCTGACTTTC.

J is TRBJ2-3 and V is TRBV20-1, with TRBD2 identical over 7 bases. The germline gives CDR1 DFQATT, CDR2 SNEGSKA (reference sequence). This CDR3 contains 16 residues. V gave up 3 bases and J gave up 2 bases; unmatched junction bases: 11. The CDR3 DNA reads TGCAGTGCTAGTAATCCGGGACTACCGCCCACAGATACGCAGTATTTT. This sequence encodes CSASNPGLPPTDTQYF.

J is TRBJ2-7 and V is TRBV19; a weak D match, TRBD2 (5 bases). CDR1 LNHDA and CDR2 SQIVND come from the germline V gene (reference sequence). The CDR3 totals 13 residues. V lost 7 bases and J lost 0, with 10 bases in between. The chain's CDR3 is CASTAGPSYEQYF. The CDR3 bases are TGTGCCAGTACGGCGGGCCCCTCCTACGAGCAGTACTTC.

The chain joins TRBV28 to TRBJ1-4, with TRBD1 identical over 9 bases. CDR1 is MDHEN and CDR2 is SYDVKM in the germline V gene. The V and J ends lost 5 bases and 14 bases, in that order; junction bases with no gene match: 6. The length of the CDR3 is 12 residues. CDR3 nucleotides: TGTGCCAGCAGTCCCCACGGGACAGGGCTGTTTTTT. Its protein is CASSPHGTGLFF.

The genes are TRBV28 and TRBJ1-5; 7 nucleotides align to TRBD1. Germline V lookup: CDR1 MDHEN, CDR2 SYDVKM. There are 13 residues in the CDR3. V trimming: 5 bases; J trimming: 5 bases; junction bases outside the gene matches: 3. Here the CDR3 DNA reads TGTGCCAGCAGTAGACAGGGTTATCAGCCCCAGCATTTT. Translated, it gives CASSRQGYQPQHF. The variable domain in full, with the rest retrieved from reference TRBV28 and TRBJ1-5, is DVKVTQSSRYLVKRTGEKVFLECVQDMDHENMFWYRQDPGLGLRLIYFSYDVKMKEKGDIPEGYSVSREKKERFSLILESASTNQTSMYLCASSRQGYQPQHFGDGTRLSIL.

The rearrangement joins TRBV14 to TRBJ1-4; no clear D. Germline V gene sequence: CDR1 SGHDN, CDR2 FVKESK. CDR3 length: 13 residues. The V and J ends lost 0 bases and 10 bases respectively, with 9 bases between them. CDR3 loop: CASSQEFGGKLFF. The DNA for the CDR3 is TGTGCCAGCAGCCAAGAGTTCGGCGGAAAACTGTTTTTT.

The rearrangement joins TRBV9 to TRBJ2-2, with 8 bases that match TRBD2. This CDR3 is 18 amino acids long. Trimming at V came to 1 base and at J to 4 bases, leaving 12 bases not matched to a gene. Germline CDR1 is SGDLS and CDR2 is YYNGEE. This chain's CDR3 is CASSVTPLDGRGTGELFF. The CDR3 DNA reads as TGTGCCAGCAGCGTAACCCCCCTTGACGGGAGGGGCACCGGGGAGCTGTTTTTT.

This clone was found once. The chain joins TRBV7-2 to TRBJ1-2, with 7 bases aligning to TRBD1. The CDR3 extends over 13 amino acids. Germline CDR1 SGHTA, CDR2 FQGNSA. Trimming took 1 base from V and 8 from J; bases not matched to a gene: 4. The CDR3: CASSLGQGGGYTF. The CDR3 coding sequence is TGTGCCAGCAGCTTAGGACAGGGAGGAGGCTACACCTTC.

The genes are TRBV7-7 and TRBJ2-5; 8 bases match TRBD2. J was trimmed by 4 bases and V by 6 bases; bases with no gene match: 7. This CDR3 is built from 14 residues. CDR1 SSHAT and CDR2 FNYEAQ come from the germline V gene (reference sequence). CDR3 in DNA: TGTGCCAGCAGTCAGACTCTAGCGGGAGAGACCCAGTACTTC. Translated: CASSQTLAGETQYF.

The chain employs TRBV5-4 and TRBJ1-1; TRBD1 matches 9 bases. Germline CDR1 reads SGHNT; CDR2 reads YYREEE (reference sequence). The CDR3 has 15 residues. The junction had 3 bases not matched to a gene; V was cut back by 0 bases and J by 3 bases. CDR3 in amino acids: CASSLDRGQDTEAFF. The CDR3 coding sequence is TGTGCCAGCAGCTTGGACAGGGGGCAGGACACTGAAGCTTTCTTT.

The chain is built from TRBV5-8 and TRBJ2-1; 8 bases are a match to TRBD2. Germline V gene sequence: CDR1 SGHTS, CDR2 YDEGEE. The CDR3 length is 17 residues. V shed 5 bases, J shed 5 bases, and the junction held 15 bases outside the gene matches. The CDR3 DNA reads as TGTGCCAGCAGATTGATCGGGACTAGAGTGAGCCACAATGAGCAGTTCTTC. Its protein product is CASRLIGTRVSHNEQFF.

The J gene is TRBJ2-1, the V gene TRBV15, with D tentatively TRBD2 (6 bases). Germline-derived CDR1 and CDR2 are LNHNV and YYDKDF (reference sequence). Trimming cost V 5 bases and J 8 bases, with 22 bases left between them. The CDR3 length is 16 residues. CDR3 loop: CATSPPTHVRGDEQFF. CDR3 nucleotides: TGTGCCACCAGCCCGCCCACTCACGTGCGGGGCGATGAGCAGTTCTTC.

The chain carries TRBV7-8 and TRBJ1-5, with TRBD1 matching over 8 bases. CDR1 is SGHVS and CDR2 is FQNEAQ in the germline V gene. V shed 1 base, J shed 7 bases, and the junction held 9 bases outside the gene matches. This CDR3 region has 16 residues. The CDR3 is CASSLGRTGRGQPQHF. CDR3 coding DNA: TGTGCCAGCAGCTTAGGACGGACAGGGAGAGGGCAGCCCCAGCATTTT.

This rearrangement joins TRBV5-8 to TRBJ1-5; 7 bases fit TRBD1. With V trimmed by 2 bases and J by 0 bases, 5 bases remained unmatched. The germline V gene encodes CDR1 SGHTS and CDR2 YDEGEE. This CDR3 has 16 amino acids. CDR3 in DNA: TGTGCCAGCAGCTTCACAGGGGTTTATAGCAATCAGCCCCAGCATTTT. Its translation: CASSFTGVYSNQPQHF.

This chain links TRBV7-9 with TRBJ1-1, with TRBD1 matching 7 bases. Germline V CDR1 and CDR2: SEHNR, FQNEAQ (reference sequence). CDR3 size: 15 residues. The trim removed 2 bases at V and 1 base at J, leaving 4 bases unmatched. CDR3 sequence (DNA): TGTGCCAGCAGCTTAACCAGGGGGAGGAACACTGAAGCTTTCTTT. This gives the protein CASSLTRGRNTEAFF.

The V gene is TRBV24-1, the J gene TRBJ1-1, with D possibly TRBD1 on 5 matching bases. Germline-derived CDR1 and CDR2 are KGHDR and SFDVKD. V lost 9 bases and J 3 bases, leaving 16 bases between the germline ends. There are 14 residues in the CDR3. CDR3 loop: CATDRSRADTEAFF. For the CDR3, the DNA is TGTGCCACCGATCGAAGCAGGGCGGACACTGAAGCTTTCTTT.